A single sample is the source of the 15 T cell receptor beta chains below, sequenced in a study of immune evolution from preneoplasia to lung adenocarcinoma. Assay: immunoSEQ multiplex PCR; the TCRdb copy retains only in-frame clones and omits some. The sample has 4,200 or so clones; approximately 85% are singletons. The sequenced sample was FFPE invasive lung adenocarcinoma tissue. The origin of the receptors is a person aged 50-59 years with lung adenocarcinoma.

The chain carries TRBV19 and TRBJ1-5; the D gene is possibly TRBD1 (5 bases). V was trimmed by 5 bases and J by 11 bases, leaving 16 bases between them. Germline V gene lookup returns CDR1 LNHDA and CDR2 SQIVND (reference sequence). This CDR3 is 13 amino acids long. For the CDR3, the DNA is TGTGCCAGTAGTGGGCAGGGACCATTGGCCCAGCATTTT. Encoded protein: CASSGQGPLAQHF.

The chain couples TRBV11-2 to TRBJ2-6; D ambiguous. The CDR3 has 15 amino acids. Trimming left V 4 bases short and J 2 bases short, with 9 bases between. Germline V gene data show CDR1 as SGHAT and CDR2 as FQNNGV. CDR3 nucleotide sequence: TGTGCCAGCAGCTATAGCAAGGCTGGGGCCAACGTCCTGACTTTC. Encoded protein: CASSYSKAGANVLTF.

The rearrangement uses TRBV19 and TRBJ2-1; possibly TRBD1 or TRBD2 for D (6 bases each). Trimming removed 3 bases from V and 8 bases from J, with 20 bases in between. This CDR3 contains 16 residues. The V gene's germline CDR1 is LNHDA and CDR2 SQIVND (reference sequence). The DNA for the CDR3 is TGTGCCAGTAGTATCCCGGGGGCGCTACAAGCCCATGAGCAGTTCTTC. This gives the protein CASSIPGALQAHEQFF.

The V call is TRBV9, the J call TRBJ1-1; D is uncertain. V gave up 0 bases and J gave up 5 bases, with 14 bases separating them. Germline CDR1 reads SGDLS; CDR2 reads YYNGEE. CDR3 length: 15 residues. The CDR3 DNA sequence: TGTGCCAGCAGCGTAGGGGAGGGAGGGATAACTGAAGCTTTCTTT. This translates into CASSVGEGGITEAFF.

CDR3 in amino acids: CASSPSGAGSEQYF. In DNA, the CDR3 is TGTGCCAGCAGTCCTAGCGGGGCGGGGAGCGAGCAGTACTTC. This rearrangement joins TRBV6-6 to TRBJ2-7; 9 bases align to TRBD2. From germline, CDR1 is MNHNY and CDR2 SVGAGI (reference sequence). This CDR3 contains 14 residues. Trimming removed 5 bases from V and 6 bases from J; junction bases left unmatched: 8.

This rearrangement joins TRBV7-9 to TRBJ1-1; possibly TRBD1 for D (5 bases). This CDR3 contains 13 residues. The V and J ends lost 5 bases and 6 bases respectively, with 13 bases between them. CDR1 SEHNR and CDR2 FQNEAQ come from the germline V gene (reference sequence). This CDR3 reads CASSGHGAPEAFF. The CDR3 DNA sequence: TGTGCCAGCAGCGGCCATGGGGCCCCTGAAGCTTTCTTT.

Here the CDR3 reads CASSPSSGTVFYEQYF. The CDR3, as DNA: TGTGCCAGCAGTCCTTCTTCCGGGACAGTTTTTTACGAGCAGTACTTC. The gene calls are TRBV27 and TRBJ2-7, with 7 bases aligning to TRBD1. After removal of 5 bases from V and 4 bases from J, the junction contained 14 bases not matched to a gene. Looked up from germline, CDR1 is MNHEY and CDR2 is SMNVEV (reference sequence). The CDR3 totals 16 residues.

This chain uses TRBV19 with TRBJ2-7; D ambiguous. From germline, CDR1 is LNHDA and CDR2 SQIVND (reference sequence). This CDR3 is 13 amino acids long. V lost 1 base and J lost 6, with 10 bases in between. As DNA, the CDR3 is TGTGCCAGTAGTATAGGAGTAGAGACCGAGCAGTACTTC. Translation: CASSIGVETEQYF.

In nucleotides, the CDR3 is TGTGCCAGTGCCCCCACGGAGACGGTCTATGGCTACACCTTC. Encoded protein: CASAPTETVYGYTF. The rearrangement joins TRBV19 to TRBJ1-2, with unresolved D. This CDR3 is built from 14 residues. V was cut by 8 bases and J by 4 bases, with 17 bases left in between. Per the germline V gene, CDR1 is LNHDA and CDR2 is SQIVND (reference sequence).

The CDR3 DNA follows: TGTGCCAGCAGCCGACTAGCGACGGGGGCCAACGTCCTGACTTTC. It codes for CASSRLATGANVLTF. The chain is built from TRBV9 and TRBJ2-6, with 8 bases identical to TRBD2. The germline CDR1 and CDR2 sequences are SGDLS and YYNGEE. The CDR3 consists of 15 residues. The V and J ends lost 4 bases and 4 bases, in that order; junction bases with no gene match: 4.

The gene calls are TRBV11-2 and TRBJ1-1; no reliable D call. Germline V gives CDR1 SGHAT, CDR2 FQNNGV. V lost 0 bases, J lost 11 bases, and 13 bases lay in between. The CDR3 is 13 amino acids. The CDR3 reads CASSLDLGGAAFF. DNA for the CDR3: TGTGCCAGCAGCTTAGATCTGGGCGGCGCGGCTTTCTTT. The whole variable domain, filled in from reference TRBV11-2 and TRBJ1-1, reads EAGVAQSPRYKIIEKRQSVAFWCNPISGHATLYWYQQILGQGPKLLIQFQNNGVVDDSQLPKDRFSAERLKGVDSTLKIQPAKLEDSAVYLCASSLDLGGAAFFGQGTRLTVV.

V usage is TRBV7-2 and J usage is TRBJ2-1; 10 bases map to TRBD1. V trimming: 6 bases; J trimming: 6 bases; junction bases outside the gene matches: 8. The germline V gene has CDR1 SGHTA and CDR2 FQGNSA. The CDR3 totals 15 residues. For the CDR3, the DNA is TGTGCCAGCAGTCGACAGGGGGCAGTGGGCAATGAGCAGTTCTTC. Encoded protein: CASSRQGAVGNEQFF.

The V and J genes are TRBV9 and TRBJ1-2, with 8 positions matching TRBD1. CDR1 SGDLS and CDR2 YYNGEE come from the germline V gene. The CDR3 is 17 amino acids. V was clipped by 3 bases and J by 0 bases; unmatched bases: 10. CDR3 loop: CASSAGDRPGANYGYTF. In nucleotides, the CDR3 is TGTGCCAGCAGCGCGGGGGACAGGCCCGGAGCTAACTATGGCTACACCTTC.

This chain joins TRBV5-1 and TRBJ1-4, with TRBD1 matching 11 bases. J gave up 8 bases and V 0 bases, and 6 bases lay outside the gene matches. CDR1 is SGHRS, CDR2 YFSETQ, per germline. This CDR3 has 16 amino acids. The CDR3 here is CASSLAGTGGAEKLFF. The CDR3 nucleotides read TGCGCCAGCAGCTTGGCCGGGACAGGGGGGGCCGAAAAACTGTTTTTT.

The chain combines TRBV28 with TRBJ2-5; 10 bases match TRBD2. V was clipped by 9 bases and J by 3 bases; unmatched bases: 19. CDR3 size: 18 residues. Germline-derived CDR1 and CDR2 are MDHEN and SYDVKM. The CDR3 DNA follows: TGTGCCAGTGCGGGGGACCTAGCGGGAGTAGGAGAGGAAGAGACCCAGTACTTC. This translates into CASAGDLAGVGEEETQYF.